This T cell receptor beta chain originates from a study of multiple sclerosis patients with progressive multifocal leukoencephalopathy. Study-wide results and caveats: Before and during natalizumab, the clones expanded at PML already existed.

Sequencing was at survey level. Each PCR contained spiked synthetic TR CDR3 controls spanning every V-J pairing. Profiled with immunoSEQ multiplex PCR; TCRdb holds only in-frame clones, not every one. The sample lists about 30,000 clones; 90% were seen once. A remark on this clone: Its antigen is still unknown.

The time point is: approximately 12 months of natalizumab therapy. Every listed patient previously received interferon beta; all PML patients were women. Trimming took off 0 bases at V and 4 bases at J, with 12 bases between the two ends. Germline-derived CDR1 and CDR2 are MGHRA and YSYEKL. The CDR3 length is 15 residues. The source was PBMCs, collected from a patient treated with natalizumab. The receptor was isolated from a human donor with multiple sclerosis. V gene TRBV4-1 combines with J gene TRBJ1-2; D possibly corresponds to TRBD1 (6 bases). This chain's CDR3 is CASSQDPGEFYGYTF. In nucleotides, the CDR3 is TGCGCCAGCAGCCAAGACCCAGGGGAGTTCTATGGCTACACCTTC.